This T cell receptor beta chain stems from a study of cytomegalovirus exposure and HLA in healthy donors. At the level of the study: In a previous analysis, more than 90 million unique TCR beta sequences were found from 150 million to 200 million T cells.

Study-level points and caveats: TCR beta chain V- and J-gene trimming was linked, in a later analysis, to a missense variant in DCLRE1C. Analysis performed later found approximately 17,000 TCR beta sequences associated with HLA alleles at 0.05 false discovery rate.

A word on this clone: Antigen: not known.

PCR involved 60 Vbeta and 13 Jbeta primers. The repertoire was sequenced with immunoSEQ multiplex PCR; TCRdb's copy has only in-frame clones and lacks some. There are over 150,000 clones in the sample; roughly 82% occur only once, and approximately 3% lies in the top ten. The receptor comes from a woman in her fifties or sixties in good health and CMV-seropositive. The sequenced sample consisted of PBMCs.

CDR3 DNA sequence: TGTGCCAGCAGTGGAGGAGGAACGGCTTTCTTT. Its translation is CASSGGGTAFF. This chain links TRBV2 with TRBJ1-1; D remains unclear. V was shortened by 4 bases and J by 11 bases, with 11 bases between the two germline ends. From germline, CDR1 is SNHLY and CDR2 FYNNEI. The CDR3 is made up of 11 amino acids. Looking up the rest from reference TRBV2 and TRBJ1-1 gives the full variable domain: EPEVTQTPSHQVTQMGQEVILRCVPISNHLYFYWYRQILGQKVEFLVSFYNNEISEKSEIFDDQFSVERPDGSNFTLKIRSTKLEDSAMYFCASSGGGTAFFGQGTRLTVV.